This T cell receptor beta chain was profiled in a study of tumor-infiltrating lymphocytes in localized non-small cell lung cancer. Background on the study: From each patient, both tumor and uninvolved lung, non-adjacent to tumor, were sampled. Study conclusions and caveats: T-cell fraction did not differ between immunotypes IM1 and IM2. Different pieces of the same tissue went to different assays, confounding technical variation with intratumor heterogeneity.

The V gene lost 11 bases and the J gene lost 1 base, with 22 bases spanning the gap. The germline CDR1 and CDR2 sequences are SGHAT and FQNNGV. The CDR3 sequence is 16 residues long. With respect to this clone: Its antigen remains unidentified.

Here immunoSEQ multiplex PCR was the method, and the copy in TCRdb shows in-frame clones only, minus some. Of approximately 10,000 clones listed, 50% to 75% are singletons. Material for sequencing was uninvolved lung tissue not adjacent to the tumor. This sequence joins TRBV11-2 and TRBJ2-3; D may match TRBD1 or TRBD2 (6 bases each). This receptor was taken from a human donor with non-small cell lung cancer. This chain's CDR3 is CAPSPPVGGRTDTQYF. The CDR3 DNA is TGTGCCCCGTCTCCCCCAGTGGGGGGCCGCACAGATACGCAGTATTTT.